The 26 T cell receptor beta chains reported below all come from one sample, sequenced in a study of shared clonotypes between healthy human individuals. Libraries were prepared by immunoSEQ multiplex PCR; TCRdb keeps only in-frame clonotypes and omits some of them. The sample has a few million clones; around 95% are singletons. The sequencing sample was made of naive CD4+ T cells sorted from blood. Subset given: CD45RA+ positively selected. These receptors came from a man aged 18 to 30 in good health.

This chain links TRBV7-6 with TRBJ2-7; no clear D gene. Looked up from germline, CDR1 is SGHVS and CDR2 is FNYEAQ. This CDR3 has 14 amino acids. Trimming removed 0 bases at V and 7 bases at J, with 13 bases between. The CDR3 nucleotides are TGTGCCAGCAGCTTAGCAGCTCCCCCGGCTGAGCAGTACTTC. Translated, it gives CASSLAAPPAEQYF. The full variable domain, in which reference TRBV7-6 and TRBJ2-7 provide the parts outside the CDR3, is GAGVSQSPRYKVTKRGQDVALRCDPISGHVSLYWYRQALGQGPEFLTYFNYEAQQDKSGLPNDRFSAERPEGSISTLTIQRTEQRDSAMYRCASSLAAPPAEQYFGPGTRLTVT.

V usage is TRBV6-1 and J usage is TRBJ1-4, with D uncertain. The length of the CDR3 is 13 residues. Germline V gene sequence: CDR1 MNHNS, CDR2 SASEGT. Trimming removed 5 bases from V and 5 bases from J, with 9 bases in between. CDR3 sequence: CASSPGPNEKLFF. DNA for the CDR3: TGTGCCAGCAGTCCAGGACCGAATGAAAAACTGTTTTTT.

CDR3 amino acids: CASSFGQGRSAFF. The CDR3 region has the DNA TGTGCCAGCAGTTTTGGCCAGGGCCGGTCAGCTTTCTTT. The chain combines TRBV28 with TRBJ1-1, with D tentatively TRBD1 (5 bases). This CDR3 is built from 13 residues. CDR1 and CDR2 from the germline V gene are MDHEN and SYDVKM. The V end lost 3 bases, the J end lost 10 bases, and 15 bases lay between the germline ends.

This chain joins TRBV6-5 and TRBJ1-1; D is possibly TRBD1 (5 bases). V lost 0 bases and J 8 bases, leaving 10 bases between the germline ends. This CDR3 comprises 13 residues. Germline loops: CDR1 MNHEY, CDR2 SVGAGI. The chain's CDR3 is CASSYSRSGEAFF. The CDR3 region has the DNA TGTGCCAGCAGTTACTCGCGGTCAGGGGAAGCTTTCTTT.

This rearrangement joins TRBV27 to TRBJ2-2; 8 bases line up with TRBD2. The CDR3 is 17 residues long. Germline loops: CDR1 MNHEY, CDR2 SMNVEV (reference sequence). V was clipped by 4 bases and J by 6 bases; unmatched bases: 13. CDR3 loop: CASSSPVSGKGSGELFF. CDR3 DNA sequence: TGTGCCAGCAGTTCCCCGGTTAGCGGGAAAGGTTCCGGGGAGCTGTTTTTT.

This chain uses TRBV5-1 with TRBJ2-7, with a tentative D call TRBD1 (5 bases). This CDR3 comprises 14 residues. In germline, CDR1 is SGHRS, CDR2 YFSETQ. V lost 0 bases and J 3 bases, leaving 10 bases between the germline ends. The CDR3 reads CASSLVGQNYEQYF. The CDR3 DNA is TGCGCCAGCAGCTTGGTAGGACAAAACTACGAGCAGTACTTC.

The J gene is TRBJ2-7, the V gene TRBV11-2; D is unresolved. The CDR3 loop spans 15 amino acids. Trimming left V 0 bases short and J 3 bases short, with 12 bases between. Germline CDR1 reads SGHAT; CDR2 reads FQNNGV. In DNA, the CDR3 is TGTGCCAGCAGCTTAGACGGGCCTGGGGACTACGAGCAGTACTTC. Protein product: CASSLDGPGDYEQYF.

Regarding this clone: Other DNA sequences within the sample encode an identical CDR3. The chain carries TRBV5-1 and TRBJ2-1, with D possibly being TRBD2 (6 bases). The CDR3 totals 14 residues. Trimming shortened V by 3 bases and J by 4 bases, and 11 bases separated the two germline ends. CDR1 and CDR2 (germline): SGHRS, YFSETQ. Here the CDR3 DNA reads TGCGCCAGCAGCTCTGGGACTTCATACAATGAGCAGTTCTTC. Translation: CASSSGTSYNEQFF.

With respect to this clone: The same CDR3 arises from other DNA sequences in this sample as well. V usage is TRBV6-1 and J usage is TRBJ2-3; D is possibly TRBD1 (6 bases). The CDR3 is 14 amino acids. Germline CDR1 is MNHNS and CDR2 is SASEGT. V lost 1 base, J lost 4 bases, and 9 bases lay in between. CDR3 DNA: TGTGCCAGCAGTGAAGGGACAGTTCCAGATACGCAGTATTTT. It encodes CASSEGTVPDTQYF.

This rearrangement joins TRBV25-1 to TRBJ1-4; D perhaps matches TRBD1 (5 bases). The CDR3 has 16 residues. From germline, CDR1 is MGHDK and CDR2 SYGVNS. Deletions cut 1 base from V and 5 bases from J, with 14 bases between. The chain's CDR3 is CASSELGGTGNEKLFF. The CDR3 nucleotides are TGTGCCAGCAGTGAATTGGGGGGAACGGGAAATGAAAAACTGTTTTTT. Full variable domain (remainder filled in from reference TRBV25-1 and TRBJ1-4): EADIYQTPRYLVIGTGKKITLECSQTMGHDKMYWYQQDPGMELHLIHYSYGVNSTEKGDLSSESTVSRIRTEHFPLTLESARPSHTSQYLCASSELGGTGNEKLFFGSGTQLSVL.

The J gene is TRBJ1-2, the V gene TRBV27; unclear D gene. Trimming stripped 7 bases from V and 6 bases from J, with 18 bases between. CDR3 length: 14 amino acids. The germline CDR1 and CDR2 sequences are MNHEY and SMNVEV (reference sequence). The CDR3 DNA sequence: TGTGCCAGCAAAACTGGCAGCGCGACGCATGGCTACACCTTC. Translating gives CASKTGSATHGYTF.

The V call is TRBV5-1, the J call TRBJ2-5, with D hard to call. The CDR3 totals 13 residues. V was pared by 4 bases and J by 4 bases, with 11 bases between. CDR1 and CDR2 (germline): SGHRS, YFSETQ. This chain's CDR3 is CASSAHLGETQYF. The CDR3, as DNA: TGCGCCAGCAGCGCGCACCTGGGAGAGACCCAGTACTTC. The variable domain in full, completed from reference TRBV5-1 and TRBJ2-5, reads KAGVTQTPRYLIKTRGQQVTLSCSPISGHRSVSWYQQTPGQGLQFLFEYFSETQRNKGNFPGRFSGRQFSNSRSEMNVSTLELGDSALYLCASSAHLGETQYFGPGTRLLVL.

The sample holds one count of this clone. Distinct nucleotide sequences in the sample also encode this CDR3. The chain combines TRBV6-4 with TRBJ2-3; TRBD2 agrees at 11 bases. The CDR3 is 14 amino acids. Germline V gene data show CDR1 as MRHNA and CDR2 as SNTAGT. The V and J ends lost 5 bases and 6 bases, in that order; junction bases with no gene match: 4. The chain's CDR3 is CASSLAGGPDTQYF. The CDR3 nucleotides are TGTGCCAGCAGTTTAGCGGGAGGGCCGGATACGCAGTATTTT.

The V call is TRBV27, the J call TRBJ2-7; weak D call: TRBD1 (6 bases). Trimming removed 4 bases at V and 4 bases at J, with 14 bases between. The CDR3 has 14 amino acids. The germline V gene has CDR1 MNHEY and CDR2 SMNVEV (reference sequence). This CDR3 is CASSSRRGGYEQYF. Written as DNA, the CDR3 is TGTGCCAGCAGTTCCCGGAGAGGGGGTTACGAGCAGTACTTC.

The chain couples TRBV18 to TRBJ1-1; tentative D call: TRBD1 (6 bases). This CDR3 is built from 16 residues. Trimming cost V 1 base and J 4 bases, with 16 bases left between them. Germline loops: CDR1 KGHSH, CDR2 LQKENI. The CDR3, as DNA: TGTGCCAGCTCACCACGACAGGCGGAAGGTGGCACTGAAGCTTTCTTT. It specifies CASSPRQAEGGTEAFF.

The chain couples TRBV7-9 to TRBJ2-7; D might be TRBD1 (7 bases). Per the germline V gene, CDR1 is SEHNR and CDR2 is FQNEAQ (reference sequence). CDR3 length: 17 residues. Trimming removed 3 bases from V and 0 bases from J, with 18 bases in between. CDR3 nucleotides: TGTGCCAGCAGCTTTGGAATTCGGCAGGGGGGCTCCTACGAGCAGTACTTC. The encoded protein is CASSFGIRQGGSYEQYF.

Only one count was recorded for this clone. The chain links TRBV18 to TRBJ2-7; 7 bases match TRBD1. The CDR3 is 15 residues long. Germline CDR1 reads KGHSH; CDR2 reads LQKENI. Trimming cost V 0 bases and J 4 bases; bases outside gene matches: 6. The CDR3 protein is CASSPPWNRGYEQYF. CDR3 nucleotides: TGTGCCAGCTCACCACCGTGGAACAGGGGATACGAGCAGTACTTC.

The CDR3 protein is CASSFFGAATYEQYF. CDR3 coding DNA: TGTGCCAGCAGTTTCTTTGGGGCCGCGACCTACGAGCAGTACTTC. This chain uses TRBV6-5 with TRBJ2-7; D perhaps matches TRBD1 (5 bases). Trimming pared 4 bases from V and 2 bases from J, leaving 15 bases between. CDR1 MNHEY and CDR2 SVGAGI come from the germline V gene. The CDR3 sequence is 15 residues long.

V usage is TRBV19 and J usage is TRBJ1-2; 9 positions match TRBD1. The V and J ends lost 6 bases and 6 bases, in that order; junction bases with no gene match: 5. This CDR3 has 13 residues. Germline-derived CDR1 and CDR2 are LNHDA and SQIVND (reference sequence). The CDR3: CASRRTGANGYTF. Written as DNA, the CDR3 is TGTGCCAGTAGGAGGACAGGGGCTAATGGCTACACCTTC.

In nucleotides, the CDR3 is TGTGCCAGCACCCGCAGGGGGATCTACACTGGAAACACCATATATTTT. Residues: CASTRRGIYTGNTIYF. The chain links TRBV5-6 to TRBJ1-3; TRBD1 aligns across 7 bases. The CDR3 runs 16 residues. Germline V CDR1 and CDR2: SGHDT, YYEEEE. With V trimmed by 6 bases and J by 2 bases, 11 bases remained unmatched. Full variable domain (rest looked up from reference TRBV5-6 and TRBJ1-3): DAGVTQSPTHLIKTRGQQVTLRCSPKSGHDTVSWYQQALGQGPQFIFQYYEEEERQRGNFPDRFSGHQFPNYSSELNVNALLLGDSALYLCASTRRGIYTGNTIYFGEGSWLTVV.

CDR3 bases: TGTGCCAGCAGTTTTGCCGTCCATCAGCCCCAGCATTTT. Protein sequence: CASSFAVHQPQHF. V gene TRBV28 combines with J gene TRBJ1-5; no clear D gene. There are 13 residues in the CDR3. The germline V gene encodes CDR1 MDHEN and CDR2 SYDVKM. Trimming removed 3 bases from V and 5 bases from J, with 8 bases in between.

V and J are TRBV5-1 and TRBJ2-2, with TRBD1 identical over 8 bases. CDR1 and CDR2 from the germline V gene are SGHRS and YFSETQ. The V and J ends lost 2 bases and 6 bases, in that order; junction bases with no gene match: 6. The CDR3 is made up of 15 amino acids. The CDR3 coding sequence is TGCGCCAGCAGCTTAAGGACAGGGAGCCCCGGGGAGCTGTTTTTT. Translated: CASSLRTGSPGELFF.

Written as DNA, the CDR3 is TGTGCCAGCAGGATGCGACCTTACACTGAAGCTTTCTTT. Protein product: CASRMRPYTEAFF. This rearrangement joins TRBV27 to TRBJ1-1; D call uncertain. Trimming left V 6 bases short and J 3 bases short, with 11 bases between. This CDR3 is built from 13 residues. Germline V CDR1 and CDR2: MNHEY, SMNVEV (reference sequence).

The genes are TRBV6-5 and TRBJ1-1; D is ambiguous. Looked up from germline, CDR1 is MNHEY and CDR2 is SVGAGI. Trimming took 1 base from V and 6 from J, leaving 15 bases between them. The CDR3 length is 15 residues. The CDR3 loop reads CASSYWGRERAEAFF. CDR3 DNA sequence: TGTGCCAGCAGTTACTGGGGTCGGGAGAGGGCTGAAGCTTTCTTT.

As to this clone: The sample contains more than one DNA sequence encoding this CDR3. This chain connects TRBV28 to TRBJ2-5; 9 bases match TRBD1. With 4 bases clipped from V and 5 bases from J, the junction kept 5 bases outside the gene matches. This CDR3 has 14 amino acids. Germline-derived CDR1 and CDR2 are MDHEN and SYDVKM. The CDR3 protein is CASSSGQGRETQYF. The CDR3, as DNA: TGTGCCAGCAGTTCAGGACAGGGGAGGGAGACCCAGTACTTC.

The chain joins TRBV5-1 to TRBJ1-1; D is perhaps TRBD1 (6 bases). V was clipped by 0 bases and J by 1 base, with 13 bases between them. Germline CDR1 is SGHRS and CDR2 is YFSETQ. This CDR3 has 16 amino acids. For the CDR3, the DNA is TGCGCCAGCAGCTTGGGTGGATCGACAGGGAACACTGAAGCTTTCTTT. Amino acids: CASSLGGSTGNTEAFF.